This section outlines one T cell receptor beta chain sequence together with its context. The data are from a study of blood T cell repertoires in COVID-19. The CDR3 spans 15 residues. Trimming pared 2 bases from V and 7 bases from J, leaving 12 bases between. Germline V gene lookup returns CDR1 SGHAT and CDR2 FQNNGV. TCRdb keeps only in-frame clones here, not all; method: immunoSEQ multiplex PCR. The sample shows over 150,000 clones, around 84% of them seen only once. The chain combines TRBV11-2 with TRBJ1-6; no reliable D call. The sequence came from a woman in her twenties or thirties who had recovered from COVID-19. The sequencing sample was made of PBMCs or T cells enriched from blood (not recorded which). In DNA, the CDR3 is TGTGCCAGCAGCTTACGTCCAGGCCCGAATTCACCCCTCCACTTT. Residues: CASSLRPGPNSPLHF.